This entry lists 28 T cell receptor beta chains sequenced from one sample in a study of T-cell reconstitution after alpha-beta-depleted transplantation in children. Unique molecular identifiers were used to barcode this TCRbeta library. TCRdb independently ran MiXCR on the PCR reads; one entry per CDR3 protein. This table holds about a million distinct CDR3 sequences, about 26% found once. This material consisted of PBMCs, mostly from graft donor cells, taken 360 days after TCRalphabeta/CD19-depleted stem cell transplant. The receptors shown here come from a boy in the first two years of life who had a stem cell transplant for SCID, so the T cells may come from the graft donor.

This clonotype was observed a handful of times. In DNA, the CDR3 is TGCAGCGGACTAGCGGGGGGTACCGGGGAGCTGTTTTTT. It encodes CSGLAGGTGELFF. The V and J genes are TRBV29-1 and TRBJ2-2; 13 bases line up with TRBD2. Trimming took 7 bases from V and 5 from J; bases not matched to a gene: 1. The germline gives CDR1 SQVTM, CDR2 ANQGSEA. The CDR3 is 13 amino acids.

This clonotype was recorded a few times. The V call is TRBV20-1, the J call TRBJ2-7; weak D call: TRBD2 (7 bases). Trimming took off 3 bases at V and 2 bases at J, with 14 bases between the two ends. CDR3 length: 14 residues. Germline V gene sequence: CDR1 DFQATT, CDR2 SNEGSKA (reference sequence). Written as DNA, the CDR3 is TGCAGTGCTAGTACCCGGGGGGCACCCTACGAGCAGTACTTC. This codes for CSASTRGAPYEQYF.

J is TRBJ2-7 and V is TRBV4-2; 7 positions agree with TRBD1. After removal of 2 bases from V and 6 bases from J, the junction contained 7 bases not matched to a gene. CDR1 LGHNA and CDR2 YNFKEQ come from the germline V gene. The CDR3 is 14 residues long. The CDR3 coding sequence is TGTGCCAGCAGCCAACGAGGGGGCAGGCGCGAGCAGTACTTC. It translates to CASSQRGGRREQYF.

V gene TRBV14 combines with J gene TRBJ1-6; no clear D. Germline values: CDR1 SGHDN, CDR2 FVKESK. V lost 0 bases and J 9 bases, leaving 12 bases between the germline ends. This CDR3 has 15 amino acids. CDR3 nucleotide sequence: TGTGCCAGCAGCCAAGAATACGAGGGTCTTTCACCCCTCCACTTT. Translated: CASSQEYEGLSPLHF.

The J gene is TRBJ2-1, the V gene TRBV5-1; tentative D call: TRBD1 (5 bases). The CDR3 extends over 17 amino acids. V lost 0 bases and J 7 bases, leaving 20 bases between the germline ends. Germline V gives CDR1 SGHRS, CDR2 YFSETQ. This CDR3 reads CASSLDPRGARTNEQFF. The CDR3 nucleotides read TGCGCCAGCAGCTTGGATCCTAGGGGCGCTAGGACAAATGAGCAGTTCTTC.

The chain combines TRBV27 with TRBJ1-2, with 9 nucleotides matching TRBD1. The CDR3 sequence is 13 residues long. Trimming removed 9 bases from V and 4 bases from J; junction bases left unmatched: 6. The germline gives CDR1 MNHEY, CDR2 SMNVEV (reference sequence). The CDR3 nucleotides read TGTGCCAGACAGGGGGCTTGGGGCTATGGCTACACCTTC. This sequence encodes CARQGAWGYGYTF.

The chain uses TRBV11-2 and TRBJ1-1, with TRBD1 as a possible D gene (5 bases). With 1 base removed from V and 11 bases from J, the gap between germline ends came to 17 bases. Germline V gives CDR1 SGHAT, CDR2 FQNNGV. This CDR3 spans 14 amino acids. The CDR3 nucleotides are TGTGCCAGCAGCTTAGTGGATCAGTTTGGGGGGGCTTTCTTT. Translation: CASSLVDQFGGAFF.

This rearrangement joins TRBV20-1 to TRBJ2-7; D is ambiguous. V was cut by 0 bases and J by 2 bases, with 14 bases left in between. CDR1 is DFQATT and CDR2 is SNEGSKA in the germline V gene (reference sequence). This CDR3 is built from 15 residues. CDR3 protein: CSARDPTKPPYEQYF. The CDR3 coding sequence is TGCAGTGCTAGAGATCCGACCAAACCGCCCTACGAGCAGTACTTC.

CDR3 amino acids: CAWSLGGGDEQFF. CDR3 DNA: TGTGCCTGGAGTTTGGGGGGGGGCGATGAGCAGTTCTTC. This chain links TRBV30 with TRBJ2-1; weak D call: TRBD2 (7 bases). The CDR3 consists of 13 residues. V was shortened by 2 bases and J by 8 bases, with 13 bases between the two germline ends. In germline, CDR1 is GTSNPN, CDR2 SVGIG (reference sequence).

This rearrangement joins TRBV29-1 to TRBJ2-5; D uncertain. Germline V lookup: CDR1 SQVTM, CDR2 ANQGSEA. Trimming pared 4 bases from V and 2 bases from J, leaving 20 bases between. This CDR3 contains 16 residues. Here the CDR3 DNA reads TGCAGCGTTGTTCCTCGCACCAGTCTGTTACAAGAGACCCAGTACTTC. Translating gives CSVVPRTSLLQETQYF.

The J gene is TRBJ2-3, the V gene TRBV29-1; 7 nucleotides align to TRBD2. V was pared by 6 bases and J by 1 base, with 10 bases of the junction left unmatched. Germline V gene lookup returns CDR1 SQVTM and CDR2 ANQGSEA. The CDR3 totals 15 residues. Here the CDR3 reads CSVSVRGRGTDTQYF. The CDR3, as DNA: TGCAGCGTCTCTGTGCGGGGGAGGGGCACAGATACGCAGTATTTT.

CDR3 in DNA: TGTGCCAGCAGCGTCGGCCCAGGGGGCGTCATCCTTCAAGAGACCCAGTACTTC. It encodes CASSVGPGGVILQETQYF. V gene TRBV9 combines with J gene TRBJ2-5; TRBD1 aligns across 8 bases. Germline V gene lookup returns CDR1 SGDLS and CDR2 YYNGEE. CDR3 length: 18 amino acids. V gave up 2 bases and J gave up 2 bases; unmatched junction bases: 14.

This chain connects TRBV5-1 to TRBJ2-3, with TRBD2 matching over 7 bases. After removal of 0 bases from V and 5 bases from J, the junction contained 6 bases not matched to a gene. The germline V gene encodes CDR1 SGHRS and CDR2 YFSETQ. The CDR3 contains 15 residues. This CDR3 is CASSLVSGGIDTQYF. The CDR3 DNA sequence: TGCGCCAGCAGCTTGGTTTCCGGGGGGATAGATACGCAGTATTTT.

This chain links TRBV7-2 with TRBJ2-2; weak D call: TRBD1 (6 bases). With 4 bases removed from V and 13 bases from J, the gap between germline ends came to 19 bases. Looked up from germline, CDR1 is SGHTA and CDR2 is FQGNSA. The CDR3 loop spans 14 amino acids. The CDR3: CASSSQGTPGRLFF. In DNA, the CDR3 is TGTGCCAGCAGCTCCCAGGGGACCCCAGGTCGGCTGTTTTTT.

This clonotype has a handful of counts. This chain links TRBV12-3 or TRBV12-4 with TRBJ2-7; D is unclear. The germline V and J ends were trimmed by 3 bases and 2 bases, with 11 bases remaining between them. CDR3 size: 14 residues. In DNA, the CDR3 is TGTGCCAGCAGTTTTTTCACAACTCCCTACGAGCAGTACTTC. Translation gives CASSFFTTPYEQYF.

The chain recombines TRBV7-2 with TRBJ2-1; D is unclear. The CDR3 runs to 13 residues. V was pared by 0 bases and J by 9 bases, with 9 bases between. Germline V gene sequence: CDR1 SGHTA, CDR2 FQGNSA. CDR3 DNA: TGTGCCAGCAGCTTAGCTACGGGTATTGAGCAGTTCTTC. This codes for CASSLATGIEQFF.

This clonotype was picked up a small number of times. The chain has TRBV10-3 and TRBJ2-3; 9 bases are a match to TRBD2. The germline gives CDR1 ENHRY, CDR2 SYGVKD. The CDR3 is 16 amino acids. V dropped 4 bases and J dropped 6; count of bases not matched to a gene: 11. CDR3 loop: CAISGERGALADTQYF. CDR3 bases: TGTGCCATCAGTGGGGAGCGGGGGGCTCTCGCTGATACGCAGTATTTT.

This clonotype was found a few times. One end of the junction does not line up with germline, which may come from a read error. This chain uses TRBV5-1 with TRBJ1-1; unclear D gene. The CDR3 totals 14 residues. Germline assignment: CDR1 SGHRS and CDR2 YFSETQ. CDR3 protein: CASSLRTENTEAFF. In nucleotides, the CDR3 is TGTGCCAGCAGTTTGAGGACGGAGAACACTGAAGCTTTCTTT. The full variable domain, completed using reference TRBV5-1 and TRBJ1-1, is KAGVTQTPRYLIKTRGQQVTLSCSPISGHRSVSWYQQTPGQGLQFLFEYFSETQRNKGNFPGRFSGRQFSNSRSEMNVSTLELGDSALYLCASSLRTENTEAFFGQGTRLTVV.

This clonotype has a handful of counts. The rearrangement links TRBV10-1 to TRBJ1-1, with D possibly matching TRBD1 (5 bases). The CDR3 is 16 amino acids. Germline lookup yields CDR1 WNHNN and CDR2 SYGVQD (reference sequence). V lost 0 bases and J lost 4, with 15 bases in between. The CDR3 sequence: CASSESGVGGSTEAFF. CDR3 coding DNA: TGCGCCAGCAGTGAGTCTGGTGTCGGGGGTTCCACTGAAGCTTTCTTT.

The chain couples TRBV20-1 to TRBJ2-1; the D is unclear. Germline V gene lookup returns CDR1 DFQATT and CDR2 SNEGSKA (reference sequence). The CDR3 runs 10 residues. V was clipped by 3 bases and J by 10 bases, with 7 bases between them. CDR3 in DNA: TGCAGTGCTAGCCCCGTGGAGCAGTTCTTC. Translated: CSASPVEQFF.

This clonotype turned up a few times. The chain joins TRBV14 to TRBJ1-4; D unclear. V was cut by 1 base and J by 2 bases, with 8 bases left in between. CDR3 length: 15 residues. The germline CDR1 and CDR2 sequences are SGHDN and FVKESK. CDR3 in amino acids: CASSQVAGTNEKLFF. CDR3 sequence (DNA): TGTGCCAGCAGCCAAGTCGCCGGTACTAATGAAAAACTGTTTTTT.

This clonotype was detected only a few times. The V gene is TRBV30, the J gene TRBJ2-7; D gene ambiguous. CDR3 length equals 13 residues. CDR1 and CDR2 (germline): GTSNPN, SVGIG (reference sequence). V shed 3 bases and J shed 5 bases, with 14 bases lying between them. The CDR3 nucleotides read TGTGCCTGGAGGGCAGGTCGTTCCCACGAGCAGTACTTC. As protein: CAWRAGRSHEQYF.

This clonotype was observed a few times. The chain uses TRBV5-5 and TRBJ1-5; D call uncertain. The CDR3 has 17 residues. Germline V lookup: CDR1 SGHKS, CDR2 YYEKEE (reference sequence). V was clipped by 0 bases and J by 2 bases, with 15 bases between them. The CDR3 region is CASSLGRDPLGNQPQHF. The CDR3 DNA reads TGTGCCAGCAGCTTGGGCCGGGATCCCCTAGGCAATCAGCCCCAGCATTTT.

This clonotype was found many times. The chain has TRBV3-1 and TRBJ2-3; the match to TRBD2 covers 7 bases. Germline CDR1 reads LGHDT; CDR2 reads YNNKEL (reference sequence). This CDR3 is built from 15 residues. Trimming took 2 bases from V and 1 from J; bases not matched to a gene: 3. The CDR3 nucleotides are TGTGCCAGCAGCCAACTTGCGGGGGGCACAGATACGCAGTATTTT. Its translation is CASSQLAGGTDTQYF.

V usage is TRBV9 and J usage is TRBJ2-5, with 9 bases that match TRBD2. V lost 0 bases, J lost 5 bases, and 5 bases stayed unmatched. Germline CDR1 reads SGDLS; CDR2 reads YYNGEE. This CDR3 has 15 amino acids. CDR3 residues: CASSVAEAGGETQYF. CDR3 bases: TGTGCCAGCAGCGTAGCTGAGGCGGGAGGGGAGACCCAGTACTTC.

The chain is built from TRBV10-3 and TRBJ1-1; D is possibly TRBD1 (6 bases). Germline lookup yields CDR1 ENHRY and CDR2 SYGVKD. The CDR3 extends over 14 amino acids. V lost 2 bases to trimming and J lost 4 bases, with 11 bases between them. The CDR3 spells CAISEGGAVTEAFF. In DNA form, the CDR3 reads TGTGCCATCAGTGAGGGGGGGGCGGTCACTGAAGCTTTCTTT.

This clonotype was seen once. The chain uses TRBV4-2 and TRBJ2-7; no firm D call. V dropped 0 bases and J dropped 0 bases, with 9 bases sitting between them. CDR1 and CDR2 from the germline V gene are LGHNA and YNFKEQ. The CDR3 runs to 15 residues. The CDR3 nucleotides read TGTGCCAGCAGCCAAGATCTTTACGTCTCCTACGAGCAGTACTTC. This codes for CASSQDLYVSYEQYF.

This chain's CDR3 is CASSYSSSGLRNSPLHF. The CDR3 nucleotides read TGTGCCAGCAGTTACTCGTCTAGTGGTCTGAGAAATTCACCCCTCCACTTT. The V gene is TRBV6-5, the J gene TRBJ1-6; D is ambiguous. CDR3 length: 17 amino acids. Germline CDR1 is MNHEY and CDR2 is SVGAGI. V was pared by 0 bases and J by 7 bases, with 16 bases between.